These 7 T cell receptor beta chains were all obtained from the same sample, sequenced in a study of blood T cell repertoires in COVID-19. Profiled with immunoSEQ multiplex PCR; TCRdb holds only in-frame clones, not every one. Here the sample spans approximately 250,000 clones, 85% to 90% being singletons. What was sequenced was PBMCs or T cells enriched from blood (not recorded which). These receptors were collected from a woman between 25 and 40 years old who had recovered from COVID-19.

The gene calls are TRBV27 and TRBJ2-5; D possibly corresponds to TRBD2 (6 bases). The CDR3 has 14 amino acids. Germline V gives CDR1 MNHEY, CDR2 SMNVEV (reference sequence). Trimming took off 8 bases at V and 5 bases at J, with 18 bases between the two ends. The CDR3, as DNA: TGTGCCAGCTCCTCGTGGGCAGGGAGGGAGACCCAGTACTTC. Protein: CASSSWAGRETQYF.

This chain links TRBV21-1 with TRBJ1-5; the D call of TRBD1 is as the table states it, not checked on the DNA. TRBV21-1 is assigned pseudogene status. The CDR3 is 20 amino acids. The CDR3 bases are TGTGCCAGCCTAATTAGCAGAGAATGCCCGCGACAGGGGGGGCATCAGCCCCAGCATTTT. Its translation is CASLISRECPRQGGHQPQHF.

The rearrangement links TRBV19 to TRBJ1-5, with 7 bases identical to TRBD1. The trim removed 9 bases at V and 1 base at J, leaving 6 bases unmatched. The CDR3 length is 14 residues. The germline CDR1 and CDR2 sequences are LNHDA and SQIVND (reference sequence). In DNA form, the CDR3 reads TGTGCCAGCAGCAGGGGGTCAAGCAATCAGCCCCAGCATTTT. This gives the protein CASSRGSSNQPQHF.

The chain employs TRBV18 and TRBJ1-3; TRBD1 agrees at 7 bases. J lost 6 bases, V lost 5 bases, and 10 bases had no gene match. The CDR3 spans 15 residues. From germline, CDR1 is KGHSH and CDR2 LQKENI. DNA of the CDR3: TGTGCCAGCTCATCTATATTTACAGGGGAAAACACCATATATTTT. It specifies CASSSIFTGENTIYF.

The chain joins TRBV5-1 to TRBJ1-5, with D unclear. The CDR3 runs 14 residues. Trimming left V 5 bases short and J 8 bases short, with 17 bases between. CDR1 is SGHRS, CDR2 YFSETQ, per germline. The CDR3 reads CASSLFGEGEPQHF. Here the CDR3 DNA reads TGCGCCAGCAGTCTTTTCGGGGAGGGCGAGCCCCAGCATTTT.

This chain uses TRBV10-3 with TRBJ2-1; D might be TRBD1 (6 bases). V was pared by 10 bases and J by 0 bases, with 16 bases between. Germline V gene sequence: CDR1 ENHRY, CDR2 SYGVKD. This CDR3 contains 15 residues. The CDR3 sequence: CATLPTGSSYNEQFF. CDR3 sequence (DNA): TGTGCCACCCTTCCGACAGGCAGCTCCTACAATGAGCAGTTCTTC.

V and J are TRBV7-3 and TRBJ2-1, with 11 bases aligning to TRBD2. This CDR3 contains 15 residues. The junction had 0 bases not matched to a gene; V was cut back by 3 bases and J by 2 bases. Per germline, CDR1 SGHTA and CDR2 FQGTGA. The CDR3 protein is CASSLTSGTYNEQFF. The CDR3 DNA reads as TGTGCCAGCAGCTTGACTAGCGGGACCTACAATGAGCAGTTCTTC.